One and the same sample provided the 20 T cell receptor beta chains below, sequenced in a study of T-cell reconstitution after alpha-beta-depleted transplantation in children. Researchers prepared the TCRbeta library using unique molecular identifiers, the study reports. TCRdb analysed the PCR reads with MiXCR anew, one entry per CDR3 protein. Of some 600,000 distinct CDR3 sequences listed, 10% to 15% are singletons. The specimen was PBMCs, mostly from graft donor cells, collected 360 days after TCRalphabeta/CD19-depleted stem cell transplant. The receptor set was obtained from a male patient under 18 who had a stem cell transplant for acute myeloid leukemia, so the T cells may come from the graft donor.

This clonotype showed up many times. The V gene is TRBV20-1, the J gene TRBJ2-7; 8 positions match TRBD2. J lost 0 bases, V lost 4 bases, and 2 bases had no gene match. This CDR3 is built from 13 residues. CDR1 is DFQATT and CDR2 is SNEGSKA in the germline V gene (reference sequence). In nucleotides, the CDR3 is TGCAGTGCTATTAGCGGGACCTCCTACGAGCAGTACTTC. It specifies CSAISGTSYEQYF.

Remarks on this clonotype: A much larger clone differs by one base, so this may be a read error. Likely a read error: the CDR3 ends without its conserved phenylalanine or tryptophan. The chain joins TRBV5-1 to TRBJ2-7, with 8 positions matching TRBD1. The CDR3 covers 18 residues. The V and J ends lost 4 bases and 3 bases, in that order; junction bases with no gene match: 18. The germline V gene encodes CDR1 SGHRS and CDR2 YFSETQ. The CDR3: CASSPSIPGQGGYYEQYY. The CDR3 nucleotides are TGCGCCAGCAGCCCATCTATACCTGGACAGGGCGGTTACTACGAGCAGTACTAC.

The chain couples TRBV14 to TRBJ1-4; D might be TRBD1 (6 bases). This CDR3 region has 14 residues. V lost 4 bases and J 10 bases, leaving 16 bases between the germline ends. Germline V CDR1 and CDR2: SGHDN, FVKESK. In DNA form, the CDR3 reads TGTGCCAGCAGCCGAGGACAGCTTTCCGGAAAACTGTTTTTT. Residues: CASSRGQLSGKLFF.

This clonotype was counted ten times or more. The genes are TRBV20-1 and TRBJ2-7; weak D call: TRBD2 (6 bases). V was pared by 6 bases and J by 0 bases, with 15 bases between. Germline V gene data show CDR1 as DFQATT and CDR2 as SNEGSKA (reference sequence). The CDR3 is made up of 14 amino acids. The CDR3 nucleotides are TGCAGTGCAACAAGGGCGGGAAGCTCCTACGAGCAGTACTTC. Its translation is CSATRAGSSYEQYF.

This clonotype has only a few counts. The chain links TRBV18 to TRBJ2-7; the D is unclear. CDR3 length equals 12 residues. Deletions cut 3 bases from V and 5 bases from J, with 8 bases between. CDR1 is KGHSH, CDR2 LQKENI, per germline. CDR3 protein: CASSPLGDEQYF. The CDR3 coding sequence is TGTGCCAGCTCACCCTTAGGAGACGAGCAGTACTTC.

This chain joins TRBV9 and TRBJ2-7; 9 bases fit TRBD2. Germline CDR1 SGDLS, CDR2 YYNGEE. V shed 4 bases, J shed 7 bases, and the junction held 18 bases outside the gene matches. The CDR3 covers 17 residues. The CDR3 nucleotides are TGTGCCAGCAGCCCGCGACTAGTTGTACAGGCGGGGGGGGAGCAGTACTTC. Protein sequence: CASSPRLVVQAGGEQYF.

In its sample, this clonotype was seen many times. This sequence joins TRBV28 and TRBJ2-3; 12 nucleotides line up with TRBD2. CDR3 size: 15 residues. V was pared by 3 bases and J by 5 bases, with 3 bases of the junction left unmatched. The germline gives CDR1 MDHEN, CDR2 SYDVKM. CDR3 coding DNA: TGTGCCAGCAGTTTTCTAGCGGGAGGGCAAGATACGCAGTATTTT. Translated, it gives CASSFLAGGQDTQYF.

This clonotype was seen more than once but under ten times. The V and J genes are TRBV6-2 or TRBV6-3 and TRBJ2-4; D is perhaps TRBD2 (6 bases). The CDR3 extends over 16 amino acids. V lost 6 bases and J 15 bases, leaving 30 bases between the germline ends. The germline gives CDR1 MNHEY, CDR2 SVGEGT. In nucleotides, the CDR3 is TGTGCCAGCAGAAACAGACTAGGTTGGGGGTCTGGTCCCGTGTACTTC. Its translation: CASRNRLGWGSGPVYF.

The chain carries TRBV10-3 and TRBJ2-2; TRBD2 matches 13 bases. CDR1 is ENHRY, CDR2 SYGVKD, per germline. CDR3 length equals 16 residues. V lost 9 bases and J lost 7; bases outside the gene matches: 11. CDR3 bases: TGTGCCATGGGCCCCGGACTAGCGGGAGCCAACGGGGAGCTGTTTTTT. Its translation: CAMGPGLAGANGELFF.

This clonotype was found a few times. The gene calls are TRBV20-1 and TRBJ1-2, with D tentatively TRBD1 (5 bases). This CDR3 has 13 amino acids. Germline CDR1 and CDR2: DFQATT and SNEGSKA (reference sequence). Deletions cut 3 bases from V and 2 bases from J, with 10 bases between. The DNA for the CDR3 is TGCAGTGCTAGCGAGGGGACCAACTATGGCTACACCTTC. Amino acid sequence: CSASEGTNYGYTF.

Here the CDR3 DNA reads TGTGCCAGCAGCATCCAACCGGGGTTGATGACTGAAGCTTTCTTT. It translates to CASSIQPGLMTEAFF. The chain is built from TRBV9 and TRBJ1-1; no definite D call. Germline V lookup: CDR1 SGDLS, CDR2 YYNGEE. V was trimmed by 4 bases and J by 5 bases, leaving 18 bases between them. This CDR3 has 15 amino acids. The full variable domain, its missing parts supplied by reference TRBV9 and TRBJ1-1, is DSGVTQTPKHLITATGQRVTLRCSPRSGDLSVYWYQQSLDQGLQFLIQYYNGEERAKGNILERFSAQQFPDLHSELNLSSLELGDSALYFCASSIQPGLMTEAFFGQGTRLTVV.

The chain combines TRBV20-1 with TRBJ2-4, with a tentative D call TRBD2 (5 bases). Germline CDR1 is DFQATT and CDR2 is SNEGSKA (reference sequence). V was trimmed by 6 bases and J by 1 base, leaving 16 bases between them. The CDR3 runs to 15 residues. CDR3 DNA sequence: TGCAGTGCCGGCGAGGGTCCCTTGGCCAAAAACATTCAGTACTTC. It translates to CSAGEGPLAKNIQYF.

This chain uses TRBV4-3 with TRBJ2-7; 8 bases align to TRBD2. The CDR3 runs 14 residues. Per the germline V gene, CDR1 is LGHNA and CDR2 is YSLEER. The junction had 2 bases not matched to a gene; V was cut back by 0 bases and J by 4 bases. CDR3: CASSQDVAGYEQYF. CDR3 sequence (DNA): TGCGCCAGCAGCCAAGATGTAGCGGGGTACGAGCAGTACTTC.

The rearrangement uses TRBV18 and TRBJ2-2; possible D gene TRBD2, 6 bases. The ends were cut back, 1 base at V and 4 bases at J, with 13 bases in the middle. The V gene's germline CDR1 is KGHSH and CDR2 LQKENI. This CDR3 has 16 residues. CDR3 sequence: CASSPLGTSSTGELFF. The CDR3 DNA reads TGTGCCAGCTCACCACTTGGGACTTCGAGCACCGGGGAGCTGTTTTTT.

The chain has TRBV20-1 and TRBJ2-7, with a weak D call TRBD2 (7 bases). This CDR3 is built from 13 residues. CDR1 is DFQATT and CDR2 is SNEGSKA in the germline V gene (reference sequence). V dropped 5 bases and J dropped 5 bases, with 16 bases sitting between them. CDR3 bases: TGCAGTGCTCCTAGGCCGGGGGGCCACGAGCAGTACTTC. It specifies CSAPRPGGHEQYF.

In this sample, this clonotype turned up a few times. The V call is TRBV18, the J call TRBJ2-3, with D possibly matching TRBD1 (6 bases). CDR3 length: 14 residues. V was shortened by 2 bases and J by 4 bases, with 10 bases between the two germline ends. Germline V gene lookup returns CDR1 KGHSH and CDR2 LQKENI. CDR3 residues: CASSPTGYPDTQYF. CDR3 nucleotides: TGTGCCAGCTCACCAACAGGGTACCCAGATACGCAGTATTTT. Together with reference TRBV18 and TRBJ2-3, the CDR3 gives the full variable domain: NAGVMQNPRHLVRRRGQEARLRCSPMKGHSHVYWYRQLPEEGLKFMVYLQKENIIDESGMPKERFSAEFPKEGPSILRIQQVVRGDSAAYFCASSPTGYPDTQYFGPGTRLTVL.

V usage is TRBV24-1 and J usage is TRBJ2-5, with 10 bases matching TRBD2. CDR1 is KGHDR, CDR2 SFDVKD, per germline. Trimming at V came to 1 base and at J to 5 bases, leaving 9 bases not matched to a gene. This CDR3 has 17 amino acids. The CDR3 protein is CATSDFRAGGVPETQYF. The CDR3 DNA reads TGTGCCACCAGTGATTTCCGAGCGGGAGGGGTTCCGGAGACCCAGTACTTC.

This clonotype was counted many times. The chain employs TRBV12-3 or TRBV12-4 and TRBJ2-7; 7 bases fit TRBD1. V shed 2 bases and J 0 bases; nucleotides not matched to a gene: 10. The CDR3 totals 17 residues. The CDR3 coding sequence is TGTGCCAGCAGTTTACTGCTTGGGGGACAGAACTCCTACGAGCAGTACTTC. This codes for CASSLLLGGQNSYEQYF.

This clonotype was detected a few times. V gene TRBV20-1 combines with J gene TRBJ2-2; D uncertain. The germline CDR1 and CDR2 sequences are DFQATT and SNEGSKA (reference sequence). This CDR3 is built from 11 residues. V was trimmed by 8 bases and J by 6 bases, leaving 10 bases between them. CDR3 sequence reads: CSSAPSGELFF. DNA for the CDR3: TGCAGTTCCGCCCCGTCCGGGGAGCTGTTTTTT.

This clonotype has at least ten counts. V gene TRBV29-1 combines with J gene TRBJ2-1, with 9 bases matching TRBD2. The CDR3 runs to 13 residues. Germline CDR1 and CDR2: SQVTM and ANQGSEA. V shed 4 bases, J shed 7 bases, and the junction held 5 bases outside the gene matches. This chain's CDR3 is CSVGASGRNEQFF. CDR3 DNA: TGCAGCGTTGGTGCGAGCGGGAGGAATGAGCAGTTCTTC.